The 28 T cell receptor beta chains given below trace back to one sample, sequenced in a study of T cells in Graves' hyperthyroidism and ophthalmopathy. The TCR beta CDR3 regions underwent amplification using RNA transcripts as the source. Carried out on the TCR CDR3, a first-round RT-PCR used the HTBI primer set. TCRdb passed the multiplex PCR reads through MiXCR, listing each CDR3 protein once. The sample lists about 380,000 distinct CDR3 sequences, 13% occurring once. The specimen sequenced was blood. The receptors were sampled from a man aged 25 to 40 with Graves' hyperthyroidism that later progressed to Graves' ophthalmopathy.

This clonotype appeared a few times. The CDR3 DNA reads TGTGCCAGCAGCTTAGGTACCCTAGCGGCTTACAATGAGCAGTTCTTC. Translating gives CASSLGTLAAYNEQFF. The gene calls are TRBV7-9 and TRBJ2-1; 7 bases agree with TRBD2. The CDR3 is 16 residues long. V lost 1 base and J lost 4; bases outside the gene matches: 7. Germline V gene lookup returns CDR1 SEHNR and CDR2 FQNEAQ (reference sequence).

The table lists this clonotype with many counts. V is TRBV28 and J is TRBJ2-5; D is possibly TRBD2 (7 bases). The V end lost 6 bases, the J end lost 6 bases, and 17 bases lay between the germline ends. The germline V gene encodes CDR1 MDHEN and CDR2 SYDVKM. CDR3 size: 14 residues. The CDR3 region is CASSGGGQTKTQYF. The CDR3 nucleotides read TGTGCCAGCAGCGGCGGGGGCCAGACTAAGACCCAGTACTTC.

The J gene is TRBJ2-1, the V gene TRBV30; possibly TRBD2 for D (5 bases). The CDR3 runs to 14 residues. Per germline, CDR1 GTSNPN and CDR2 SVGIG (reference sequence). The V end was cut by 3 bases, the J end by 0 bases, with 9 bases between. The CDR3 loop reads CAWSGVLSYNEQFF. The CDR3 region has the DNA TGTGCCTGGAGCGGGGTTCTCTCCTACAATGAGCAGTTCTTC.

This clonotype showed up many times. V and J are TRBV11-2 and TRBJ1-1; 7 bases match TRBD1. The junction had 6 bases not matched to a gene; V was cut back by 4 bases and J by 1 base. Germline V gives CDR1 SGHAT, CDR2 FQNNGV. This CDR3 is built from 15 residues. CDR3 in DNA: TGTGCCAGCAGCTGGTTCAGGGGGTCGAACACTGAAGCTTTCTTT. Its translation: CASSWFRGSNTEAFF.

The chain carries TRBV14 and TRBJ1-2; D is unresolved. The V gene lost 4 bases and the J gene lost 4 bases, with 16 bases spanning the gap. This CDR3 region has 15 residues. Germline V gives CDR1 SGHDN, CDR2 FVKESK. The CDR3 reads CASSPDMGRAYGYTF. The DNA of the CDR3 is TGTGCCAGCAGCCCCGATATGGGAAGGGCCTATGGCTACACCTTC.

This rearrangement joins TRBV18 to TRBJ1-5, with 9 bases fitting TRBD1. V dropped 3 bases and J dropped 2; count of bases not matched to a gene: 8. The CDR3 is 17 residues long. Germline V CDR1 and CDR2: KGHSH, LQKENI. The CDR3 nucleotides read TGTGCCAGCTCACCCACAGGGGGCGCCGGGGGCAATCAGCCCCAGCATTTT. Residues: CASSPTGGAGGNQPQHF.

There are many counts of this clonotype. The V gene is TRBV24-1, the J gene TRBJ2-7; TRBD1 matches 9 bases. Germline CDR1 is KGHDR and CDR2 is SFDVKD. Unmatched junction bases numbered 2, after V lost 1 base and J lost 5 bases. The CDR3 sequence is 14 residues long. CDR3 nucleotides: TGTGCCACCAGTGATTTTAGGACAGGGGACGAGCAGTACTTC. Protein sequence: CATSDFRTGDEQYF.

This clonotype occurred many times. The gene calls are TRBV6-1 and TRBJ1-4; the D gene is possibly TRBD1 (6 bases). V was cut by 5 bases and J by 8 bases, with 9 bases left in between. Germline V lookup: CDR1 MNHNS, CDR2 SASEGT. The CDR3 consists of 12 residues. The CDR3 protein is CASSLTGEKLFF. CDR3 in DNA: TGTGCCAGCAGTCTAACAGGGGAAAAACTGTTTTTT.

This clonotype was picked up a small number of times. The chain recombines TRBV7-7 with TRBJ2-3; TRBD2 agrees at 13 bases. The CDR3 runs 17 residues. V lost 5 bases to trimming and J lost 3 bases; unmatched junction nucleotides: 8. Looked up from germline, CDR1 is SSHAT and CDR2 is FNYEAQ (reference sequence). CDR3 nucleotide sequence: TGTGCCAGCAGCCCGCGACTAGCGGGGGGCGGGACAGATACGCAGTATTTT. Translation: CASSPRLAGGGTDTQYF.

The table lists this clonotype with many counts. V gene TRBV5-1 combines with J gene TRBJ2-2, with 9 bases lining up with TRBD1. The CDR3 spans 15 residues. The ends lost 1 base at V and 7 bases at J; junction bases unmatched: 5. Germline CDR1 reads SGHRS; CDR2 reads YFSETQ. The CDR3 DNA sequence: TGCGCCAGCAGCTTGATACAGGGGGCCGGCGGGGAGCTGTTTTTT. This encodes CASSLIQGAGGELFF. The variable domain in full, with the rest retrieved from reference TRBV5-1 and TRBJ2-2, is KAGVTQTPRYLIKTRGQQVTLSCSPISGHRSVSWYQQTPGQGLQFLFEYFSETQRNKGNFPGRFSGRQFSNSRSEMNVSTLELGDSALYLCASSLIQGAGGELFFGEGSRLTVL.

As concerns this clonotype: This could be a read error, since a much larger clone is one nucleotide away. The chain combines TRBV11-1 with TRBJ1-2, with no clear D. The CDR3 contains 15 residues. Germline-derived CDR1 and CDR2 are SGHAT and FQDESV (reference sequence). CDR3 region: CVSSLVGGLDYGYTF. DNA for the CDR3: TGTGTCAGCAGCTTAGTAGGTGGATTGGACTATGGCTACACCTTC.

This clonotype was detected many times. V and J are TRBV14 and TRBJ2-7; no definite D call. Germline V CDR1 and CDR2: SGHDN, FVKESK. This CDR3 has 12 amino acids. V dropped 4 bases and J dropped 3 bases, with 7 bases sitting between them. The CDR3 coding sequence is TGTGCCAGCAGCCCAGCCAACTACGAGCAGTACTTC. Amino acid sequence: CASSPANYEQYF.

This chain connects TRBV9 to TRBJ2-3, with 7 positions matching TRBD2. Germline CDR1 is SGDLS and CDR2 is YYNGEE. Trimming took 0 bases from V and 5 from J; bases not matched to a gene: 12. There are 17 residues in the CDR3. The CDR3 DNA reads as TGTGCCAGCAGCGTAGGGTCATGGGGGGGTCCGGGAGATACGCAGTATTTT. Encoded protein: CASSVGSWGGPGDTQYF.

This clonotype has ten or more counts. The gene calls are TRBV2 and TRBJ2-1; TRBD2 matches at 8 bases. The CDR3 length is 14 residues. V shed 3 bases, J shed 7 bases, and the junction held 5 bases outside the gene matches. Germline CDR1 reads SNHLY; CDR2 reads FYNNEI. This CDR3 reads CASSEAGGGNEQFF. The CDR3 DNA reads TGTGCCAGCAGTGAGGCGGGGGGAGGTAATGAGCAGTTCTTC.

In this sample, this clonotype turned up many times. The rearrangement joins TRBV7-9 to TRBJ2-7; 8 nucleotides line up with TRBD1. The CDR3 sequence is 16 residues long. Per the germline V gene, CDR1 is SEHNR and CDR2 is FQNEAQ (reference sequence). Trimming took 7 bases from V and 2 from J; bases not matched to a gene: 13. In DNA form, the CDR3 reads TGTGCCAGCACCCTAATGGGCAGGGGGCGCACCTACGAGCAGTACTTC. It is translated as CASTLMGRGRTYEQYF. Looking up the rest from reference TRBV7-9 and TRBJ2-7 gives the full variable domain: DTGVSQNPRHKITKRGQNVTFRCDPISEHNRLYWYRQTLGQGPEFLTYFQNEAQLEKSRLLSDRFSAERPKGSFSTLEIQRTEQGDSAMYLCASTLMGRGRTYEQYFGPGTRLTVT.

Remarks on this clonotype: A much more abundant neighbour one base away suggests this may be a read error. The chain recombines TRBV3-1 with TRBJ2-3; D gene unclear. CDR1 LGHDT and CDR2 YNNKEL come from the germline V gene (reference sequence). CDR3 length: 14 amino acids. CDR3 sequence (DNA): TGTGCCAGCAGCCATCGGAGTAGAGCAGATACGGAGTATTTT. Protein sequence: CASSHRSRADTEYF.

This clonotype was detected many times. DNA for the CDR3: TGCAGTGCTAGACAGGGACCTAGCTCCTACGAGCAGTACTTC. Translated, it gives CSARQGPSSYEQYF. The J gene is TRBJ2-7, the V gene TRBV20-1; D possibly uses TRBD1 or TRBD2 (5 bases each). The CDR3 length is 14 residues. Per germline, CDR1 DFQATT and CDR2 SNEGSKA (reference sequence). Deletions cut 2 bases from V and 0 bases from J, with 11 bases between.

Ten or more counts support this clonotype. This sequence joins TRBV24-1 and TRBJ1-5, with TRBD1 matching 8 bases. Germline loops: CDR1 KGHDR, CDR2 SFDVKD. Trimming took 1 base from V and 7 from J; bases not matched to a gene: 2. The CDR3 has 14 residues. CDR3 protein: CATSDFGQGQPQHF. CDR3 nucleotides: TGTGCCACCAGTGATTTTGGACAGGGACAGCCCCAGCATTTT.

This clonotype was seen at least ten times. Germline is not matched at one junction end, which may reflect a read error. The V gene is TRBV20-1, the J gene TRBJ1-6, with D possibly matching TRBD1 (6 bases). Looked up from germline, CDR1 is DFQATT and CDR2 is SNEGSKA (reference sequence). CDR3 length: 12 amino acids. The CDR3 coding sequence is TGCAGTGCTGGGGGCGGTAATTCGCCCCTCCACTTT. It translates to CSAGGGNSPLHF.

This clonotype occurred many times. An end of the junction does not agree with germline; a read error may underlie this. V and J are TRBV11-2 and TRBJ1-6; 7 positions match TRBD1. CDR3 length: 14 residues. The germline V gene encodes CDR1 SGHAT and CDR2 FQNNGV. CDR3 sequence reads: CASSIDRELSPLHF. The CDR3 DNA follows: TGTGCCAGCAGCATAGACAGGGAGCTTTCACCCCTCCACTTT. Based on the CDR3 plus reference TRBV11-2 and TRBJ1-6, the full variable domain is EAGVAQSPRYKIIEKRQSVAFWCNPISGHATLYWYQQILGQGPKLLIQFQNNGVVDDSQLPKDRFSAERLKGVDSTLKIQPAKLEDSAVYLCASSIDRELSPLHFGNGTRLTVT.

This clonotype came up many times. The rearrangement joins TRBV7-2 to TRBJ2-3; D may be TRBD2 (5 bases). Germline CDR1 reads SGHTA; CDR2 reads FQGNSA. This CDR3 region has 14 residues. Trimming pared 5 bases from V and 2 bases from J, leaving 11 bases between. DNA for the CDR3: TGTGCCAGCAGCGGAGGACCCTTCACAGATACGCAGTATTTT. Residues: CASSGGPFTDTQYF.

This clonotype was seen repeatedly, ten times or more. The chain links TRBV5-1 to TRBJ2-7; no definite D call. Looked up from germline, CDR1 is SGHRS and CDR2 is YFSETQ. Between the trimmed V and J ends, which lost 4 bases and 5 bases, there was a span of 19 bases. The CDR3 is made up of 15 amino acids. CDR3 bases: TGCGCCAGCAGCAACCCAGGATCGGTCAGCGACGAGCAGTACTTC. The encoded protein is CASSNPGSVSDEQYF.

At least ten counts were recorded for this clonotype. J is TRBJ2-7 and V is TRBV2, with D perhaps matching TRBD2 (5 bases). The CDR3 contains 16 residues. Germline assignment: CDR1 SNHLY and CDR2 FYNNEI. V was cut by 3 bases and J by 2 bases, with 17 bases left in between. CDR3 nucleotide sequence: TGTGCCAGCAGTGATGGACTGTCACTCGACCCCTACGAGCAGTACTTC. It codes for CASSDGLSLDPYEQYF.

This clonotype has only a few counts. The chain combines TRBV19 with TRBJ1-6, with D possibly TRBD1 on 5 matching bases. This CDR3 has 15 residues. Trimming cost V 2 bases and J 9 bases, with 14 bases left between them. Germline loops: CDR1 LNHDA, CDR2 SQIVND (reference sequence). CDR3 sequence (DNA): TGTGCCAGTAGTATATCCGGGACCGGGGGTTCACCCCTCCACTTT. Translating gives CASSISGTGGSPLHF. Looking up the rest from reference TRBV19 and TRBJ1-6 gives the full variable domain: DGGITQSPKYLFRKEGQNVTLSCEQNLNHDAMYWYRQDPGQGLRLIYYSQIVNDFQKGDIAEGYSVSREKKESFPLTVTSAQKNPTAFYLCASSISGTGGSPLHFGNGTRLTVT.

This clonotype was counted ten times or more. The gene calls are TRBV12-3 or TRBV12-4 and TRBJ1-6; D is unresolved. V was cut by 3 bases and J by 5 bases, with 23 bases left in between. The CDR3 has 19 residues. The CDR3 reads CASSFEPARTIINNSPLHF. CDR3 nucleotide sequence: TGTGCCAGCAGTTTTGAGCCCGCACGGACCATAATAAATAATTCACCCCTCCACTTT.

The CDR3 DNA follows: TGTGCCAGCGAGGGCAGCCTCAATTCACCCCTCCACTTT. It codes for CASEGSLNSPLHF. V and J are TRBV6-1 and TRBJ1-6; no definite D call. In germline, CDR1 is MNHNS, CDR2 SASEGT. Trimming shortened V by 8 bases and J by 7 bases, and 12 bases separated the two germline ends. The CDR3 is 13 amino acids.

In regard to this clonotype: A much larger clonotype is one base distant, so this may be a read error. The rearrangement links TRBV29-1 to TRBJ1-2; D gene ambiguous. This CDR3 has 11 amino acids. Germline V gives CDR1 SQVTM, CDR2 ANQGSEA. CDR3 sequence: CRVGRIYGYTF. The DNA for the CDR3 is TGCAGAGTTGGTCGGATCTATGGCTACACCTTC.

This clonotype came up a few times. The chain recombines TRBV6-5 with TRBJ1-1, with unresolved D. In germline, CDR1 is MNHEY, CDR2 SVGAGI. Between the trimmed V and J ends, which lost 1 base and 2 bases, there was a span of 8 bases. This CDR3 has 14 amino acids. CDR3 sequence reads: CASSYLGYNTEAFF. In DNA, the CDR3 is TGTGCCAGCAGTTACTTGGGATATAACACTGAAGCTTTCTTT.